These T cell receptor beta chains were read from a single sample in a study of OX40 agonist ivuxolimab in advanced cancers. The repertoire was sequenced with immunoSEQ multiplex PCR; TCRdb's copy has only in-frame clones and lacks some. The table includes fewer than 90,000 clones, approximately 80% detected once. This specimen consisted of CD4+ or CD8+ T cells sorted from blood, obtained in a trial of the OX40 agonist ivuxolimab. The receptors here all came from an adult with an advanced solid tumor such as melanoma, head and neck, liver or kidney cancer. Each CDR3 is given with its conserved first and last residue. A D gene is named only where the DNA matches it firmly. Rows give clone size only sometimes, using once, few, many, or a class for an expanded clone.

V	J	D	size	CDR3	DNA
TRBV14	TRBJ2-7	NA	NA	CASSQVPFRSGLSDEQYF	TGTGCCAGCAGCCAAGTGCCCTTCCGGTCGGGGTTATCCGACGAGCAGTACTTC
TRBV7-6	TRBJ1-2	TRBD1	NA	CASSPGQGYGYTF	TGTGCCAGCAGCCCCGGACAGGGCTATGGCTACACCTTC
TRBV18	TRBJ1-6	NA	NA	CASSPPINSPLHF	TGTGCCAGCTCACCACCGATCAATTCACCCCTCCACTTT
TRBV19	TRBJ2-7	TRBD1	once	CASSIGDRDKGEQYF	TGTGCCAGTAGTATAGGGGACAGGGATAAGGGCGAGCAGTACTTC
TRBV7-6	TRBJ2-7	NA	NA	CASSPGTYYEQYF	TGTGCCAGCAGCCCCGGGACTTACTACGAGCAGTACTTC
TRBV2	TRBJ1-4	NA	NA	CASSRVKLFF	TGTGCCAGCAGTAGGGTGAAACTGTTTTTT
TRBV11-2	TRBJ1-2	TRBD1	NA	CASSVGTGPHGSYTF	TGTGCCAGCAGCGTTGGGACAGGTCCCCATGGGAGCTACACCTTC
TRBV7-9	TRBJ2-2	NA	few	CASSLASPTGELFF	TGTGCCAGCAGCTTAGCATCCCCCACCGGGGAGCTGTTTTTT
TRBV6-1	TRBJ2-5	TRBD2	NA	CASTRLWREETQYF	TGTGCCAGCACCCGACTCTGGCGGGAGGAGACCCAGTACTTC
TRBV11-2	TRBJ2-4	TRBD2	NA	CASSSSGVLAKNIQYF	TGTGCCAGCAGCTCTAGCGGGGTATTAGCCAAAAACATTCAGTACTTC
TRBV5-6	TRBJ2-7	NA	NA	CASSGNHEQYF	TGTGCCAGCAGCGGGAACCACGAGCAGTACTTC
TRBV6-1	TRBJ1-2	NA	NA	CASPQDRGGYGYTF	TGTGCCAGCCCCCAGGACAGAGGGGGCTATGGCTACACCTTC
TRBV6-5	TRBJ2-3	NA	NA	CASSRLAGSTDTQYF	TGTGCCAGCAGTCGCTTGGCGGGAAGCACAGATACGCAGTATTTT
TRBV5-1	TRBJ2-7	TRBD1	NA	CASSPGTGNYEQYF	TGCGCCAGCAGCCCAGGGACAGGTAATTACGAGCAGTACTTC
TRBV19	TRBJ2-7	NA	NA	CALRAPYEQYF	TGTGCCCTAAGAGCACCCTACGAGCAGTACTTC
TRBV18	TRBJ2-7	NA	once	CASSPGSQQYF	TGTGCCAGCTCACCAGGATCACAGCAGTACTTC
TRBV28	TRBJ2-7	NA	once	CASSLPHPGSEQYF	TGTGCCAGCAGTTTACCACACCCAGGATCCGAGCAGTACTTC
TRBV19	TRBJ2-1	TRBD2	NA	CASTAKAGNEQFF	TGTGCCAGTACCGCCAAAGCGGGGAATGAGCAGTTCTTC
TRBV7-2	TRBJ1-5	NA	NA	CASSLVKQGQPQHF	TGTGCCAGCAGCTTAGTAAAACAGGGTCAGCCCCAGCATTTT
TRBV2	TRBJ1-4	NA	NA	CASGGVGEKLFF	TGTGCCAGCGGGGGTGTGGGCGAAAAACTGTTTTTT
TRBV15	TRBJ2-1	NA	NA	CATSRGQLGEQFF	TGTGCCACCAGCCGTGGACAGCTTGGAGAGCAGTTCTTC
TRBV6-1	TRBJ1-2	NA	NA	CASSSGGVNYGYTF	TGTGCCAGCAGCAGCGGGGGGGTTAACTATGGCTACACCTTC
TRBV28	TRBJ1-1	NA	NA	CASGEGPLNTEAFF	TGTGCCAGCGGAGAGGGGCCGTTGAACACTGAAGCTTTCTTT
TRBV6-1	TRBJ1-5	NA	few	CASTGLISNQPQHF	TGTGCCAGCACGGGACTCATTAGCAATCAGCCCCAGCATTTT
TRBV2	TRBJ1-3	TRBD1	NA	CASSPDRVSGNTIYF	TGTGCCAGCAGTCCGGACAGGGTCTCAGGAAACACCATATATTTT
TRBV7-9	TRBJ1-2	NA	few	CASSLAGDGYTF	TGTGCCAGCAGCTTAGCGGGGGATGGCTACACCTTC